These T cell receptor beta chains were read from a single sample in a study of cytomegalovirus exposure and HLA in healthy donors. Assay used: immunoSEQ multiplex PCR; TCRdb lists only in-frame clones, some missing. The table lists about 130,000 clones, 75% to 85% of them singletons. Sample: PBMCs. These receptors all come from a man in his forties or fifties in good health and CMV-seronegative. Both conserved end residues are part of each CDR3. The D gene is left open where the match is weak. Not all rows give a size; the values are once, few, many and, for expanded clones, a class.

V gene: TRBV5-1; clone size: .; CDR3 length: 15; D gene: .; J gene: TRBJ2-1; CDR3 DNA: TGCGCCAGCAGCTTGAATAGGCGGGGTGACAATGAGCAGTTCTTC; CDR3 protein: CASSLNRRGDNEQFF
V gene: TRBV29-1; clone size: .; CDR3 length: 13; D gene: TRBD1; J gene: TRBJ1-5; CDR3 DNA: TGCAGCGTTGTAACAGGGGGAACTCAGCCCCAGCATTTT; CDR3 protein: CSVVTGGTQPQHF
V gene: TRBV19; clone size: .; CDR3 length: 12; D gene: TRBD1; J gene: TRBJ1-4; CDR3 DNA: TGTGCCAGTAGTATCCCCGGGGACAGGCGGTTTTTT; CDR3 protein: CASSIPGDRRFF
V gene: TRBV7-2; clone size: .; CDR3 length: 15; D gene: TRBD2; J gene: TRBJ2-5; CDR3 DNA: TGTGCCAGCAGCCCCACAGGACTAGTAAGGGAGACCCAGTACTTC; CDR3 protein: CASSPTGLVRETQYF
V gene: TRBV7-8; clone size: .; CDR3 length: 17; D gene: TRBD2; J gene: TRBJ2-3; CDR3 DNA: TGTGCCAGCAGCCAAAAGCGGGGGGGCCCTCGCACAGATACGCAGTATTTT; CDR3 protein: CASSQKRGGPRTDTQYF
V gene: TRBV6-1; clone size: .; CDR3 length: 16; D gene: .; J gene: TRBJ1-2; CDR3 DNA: TGTGCCAGCAGTAAAGGACAGCGAGTGCGTAACTATGGCTACACCTTC; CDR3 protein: CASSKGQRVRNYGYTF
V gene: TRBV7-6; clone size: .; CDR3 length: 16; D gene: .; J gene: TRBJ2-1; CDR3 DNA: TGTGCCAGCAGCGCGTTAGGAGGGGGCCGGCCCAATGAGCAGTTCTTC; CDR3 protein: CASSALGGGRPNEQFF
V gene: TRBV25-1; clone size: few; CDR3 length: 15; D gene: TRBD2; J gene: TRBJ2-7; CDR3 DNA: TGTGCCAGCAGTGAATCTGGCGGGGACTACTACGAGCAGTACTTC; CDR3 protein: CASSESGGDYYEQYF
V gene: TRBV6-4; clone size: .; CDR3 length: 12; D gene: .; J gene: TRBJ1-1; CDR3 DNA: TGTGCCAGCAGTAACAGGGTCACTGAAGCTTTCTTT; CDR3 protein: CASSNRVTEAFF
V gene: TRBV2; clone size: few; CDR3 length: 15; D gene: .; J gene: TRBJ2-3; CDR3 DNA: TGTGCCAGCAGTGAAGGGGGGACTAGCACAGATACGCAGTATTTT; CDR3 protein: CASSEGGTSTDTQYF
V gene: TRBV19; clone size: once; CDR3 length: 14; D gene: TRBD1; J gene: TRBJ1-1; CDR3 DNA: TGTGCCAGTAGTACCAATTACAGGGGCACTGAAGCTTTCTTT; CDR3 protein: CASSTNYRGTEAFF
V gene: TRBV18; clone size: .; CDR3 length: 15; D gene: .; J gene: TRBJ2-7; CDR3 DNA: TGTGCCAGCTCACCGCCGGACAGTTCCGGCTACGAGCAGTACTTC; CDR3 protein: CASSPPDSSGYEQYF
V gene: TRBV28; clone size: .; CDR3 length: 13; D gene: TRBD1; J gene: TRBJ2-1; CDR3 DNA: TGTGCCAGCAGTGGCGGACAGGGAAGTGAGCAGTTCTTC; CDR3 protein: CASSGGQGSEQFF
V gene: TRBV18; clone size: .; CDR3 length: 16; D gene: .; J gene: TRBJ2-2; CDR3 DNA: TGTGCCAGCTCACCACCGGCGGAATATAACACCGGGGAGCTGTTTTTT; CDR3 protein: CASSPPAEYNTGELFF
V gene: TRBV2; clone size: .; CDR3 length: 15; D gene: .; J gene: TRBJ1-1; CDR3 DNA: TGTGCCAGCAGTGAGGGGAGGGGGGTTCGGACTGAAGCTTTCTTT; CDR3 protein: CASSEGRGVRTEAFF
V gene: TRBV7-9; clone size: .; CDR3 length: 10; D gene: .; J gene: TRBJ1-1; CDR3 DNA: TGTGCCAGCAGCCTTTTAGAGGCTTTCTTT; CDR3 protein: CASSLLEAFF
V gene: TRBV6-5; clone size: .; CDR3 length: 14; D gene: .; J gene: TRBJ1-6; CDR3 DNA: TGTGCCAGCAGTTACTCCATCATGAGGTCACCCCTCCACTTT; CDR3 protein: CASSYSIMRSPLHF
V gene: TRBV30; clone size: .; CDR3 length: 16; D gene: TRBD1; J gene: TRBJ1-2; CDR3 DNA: TGTGCCTGGAGTGTACGTTGGCGAGGGGGCGACTATGGCTACACCTTC; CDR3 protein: CAWSVRWRGGDYGYTF
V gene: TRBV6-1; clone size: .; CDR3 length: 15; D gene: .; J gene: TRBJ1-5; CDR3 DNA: TGTGCCAGCAGTGAAGTTTGGGCCAGCAATCAGCCCCAGCATTTT; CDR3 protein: CASSEVWASNQPQHF
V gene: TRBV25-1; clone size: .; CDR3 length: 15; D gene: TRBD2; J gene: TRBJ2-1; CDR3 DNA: TGTGCCAGCAGCGCTGACACTAGCGGGTGGAATGAGCAGTTCTTC; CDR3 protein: CASSADTSGWNEQFF
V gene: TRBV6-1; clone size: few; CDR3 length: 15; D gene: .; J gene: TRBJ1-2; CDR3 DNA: TGTGCCAGCAGTGGGACAAGCATAGCTAACTATGGCTACACCTTC; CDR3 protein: CASSGTSIANYGYTF
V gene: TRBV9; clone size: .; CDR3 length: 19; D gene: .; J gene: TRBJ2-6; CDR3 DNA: TGTGCCAGCAGCGTACTTCGGGGTCAGGAGTCCTCTGGGGCCAACGTCCTGACTTTC; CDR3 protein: CASSVLRGQESSGANVLTF
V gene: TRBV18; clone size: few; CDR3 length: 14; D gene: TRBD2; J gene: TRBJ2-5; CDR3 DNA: TGTGCCAGCTCACCCCTAGCGGACCAGGAGACCCAGTACTTC; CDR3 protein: CASSPLADQETQYF
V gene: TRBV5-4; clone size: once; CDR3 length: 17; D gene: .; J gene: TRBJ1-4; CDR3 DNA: TGTGCCAGCAGCTTGGCCGCGTCGACAGGAGAAAATGAAAAACTGTTTTTT; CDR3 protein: CASSLAASTGENEKLFF
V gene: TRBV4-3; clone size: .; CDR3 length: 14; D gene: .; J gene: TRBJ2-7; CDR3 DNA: TGCGCCAGCAGCCAAGGGCTAGATCCCTACGAGCAGTACTTC; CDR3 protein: CASSQGLDPYEQYF
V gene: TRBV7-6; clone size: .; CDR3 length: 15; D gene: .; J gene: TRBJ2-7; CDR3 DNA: TGTGCCAGCAGCTTTGGCCGGAGGGCCTCCTACGAGCAGTACTTC; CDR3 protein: CASSFGRRASYEQYF
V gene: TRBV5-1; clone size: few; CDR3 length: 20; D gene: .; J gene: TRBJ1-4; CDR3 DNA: TGCGCCAGCAGCCCCTGGGGAGAATCCAGCTCTACCACAGTCCTTGAAAAACTGTTTTTT; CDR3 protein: CASSPWGESSSTTVLEKLFF
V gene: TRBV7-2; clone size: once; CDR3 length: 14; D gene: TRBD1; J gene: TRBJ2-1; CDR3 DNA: TGTGCCAGCAGCTTAGGGGACAGCGCCAATGAGCAGTTCTTC; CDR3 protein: CASSLGDSANEQFF
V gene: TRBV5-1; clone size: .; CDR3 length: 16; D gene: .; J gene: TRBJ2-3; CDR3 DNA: TGCGCCAGCAGCCCGGCGGACTCCCCCCTCACAGATACGCAGTATTTT; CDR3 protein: CASSPADSPLTDTQYF
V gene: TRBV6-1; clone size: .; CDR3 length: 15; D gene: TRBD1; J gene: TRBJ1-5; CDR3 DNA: TGTGCCAGCAGTGAAGGTAGGGGGCGGACTCAGCCCCAGCATTTT; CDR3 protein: CASSEGRGRTQPQHF
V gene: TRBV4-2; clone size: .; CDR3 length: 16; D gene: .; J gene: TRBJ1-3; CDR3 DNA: TGTGCCAGCAGCCAAGATGGGCAGGGTCAGGGAAACACCATATATTTT; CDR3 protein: CASSQDGQGQGNTIYF
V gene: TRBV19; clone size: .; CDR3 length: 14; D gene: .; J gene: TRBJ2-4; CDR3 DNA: TGTGCCAGTAGTATAGGGACAGCAGTAAACATTCAGTACTTC; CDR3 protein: CASSIGTAVNIQYF
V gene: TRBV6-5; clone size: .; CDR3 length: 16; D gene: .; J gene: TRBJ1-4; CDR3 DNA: TGTGCCAGCAGTTACTCTGGAGGGGCGACTAATGAAAAACTGTTTTTT; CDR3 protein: CASSYSGGATNEKLFF
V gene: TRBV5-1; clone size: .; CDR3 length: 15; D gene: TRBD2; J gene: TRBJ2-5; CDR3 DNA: TGCGCCAGCAGCTTGAGAGGGAGCGGGGCGGAGACCCAGTACTTC; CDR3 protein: CASSLRGSGAETQYF
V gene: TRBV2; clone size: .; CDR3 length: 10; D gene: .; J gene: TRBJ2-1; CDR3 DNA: TGTGCCAGCCGGCGGGACCCCACGTTCTTC; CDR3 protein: CASRRDPTFF
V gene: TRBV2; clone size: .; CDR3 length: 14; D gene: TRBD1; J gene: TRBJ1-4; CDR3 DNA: TGTGCCAGCAGCGATGGGACAGGGGATGAAAAACTGTTTTTT; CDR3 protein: CASSDGTGDEKLFF
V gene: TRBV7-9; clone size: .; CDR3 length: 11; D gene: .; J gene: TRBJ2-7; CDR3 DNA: TGTTCCAGCAACAGCTTCGGCGAGCAGTACTTC; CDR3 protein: CSSNSFGEQYF
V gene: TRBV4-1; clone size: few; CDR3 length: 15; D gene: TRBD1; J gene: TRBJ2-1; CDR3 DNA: TGCGCCAGCAGCCCGGACAGGTTCTCCTACAATGAGCAGTTCTTC; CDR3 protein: CASSPDRFSYNEQFF
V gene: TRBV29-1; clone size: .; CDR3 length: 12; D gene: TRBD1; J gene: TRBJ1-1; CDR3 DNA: TGCAGCGTTGAAGGGGGACAGGTTGAAGCTTTCTTT; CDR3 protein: CSVEGGQVEAFF
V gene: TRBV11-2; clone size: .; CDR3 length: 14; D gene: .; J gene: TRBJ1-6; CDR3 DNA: TGTGCCAGCAGCTTAGATCAACGGGATTCACCCCTCCACTTT; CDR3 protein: CASSLDQRDSPLHF
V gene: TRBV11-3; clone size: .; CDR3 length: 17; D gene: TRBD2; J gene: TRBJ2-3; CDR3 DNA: TGTGCCAGCAGCTTAGGAATAGCGGGGGTCCCCGGGGATACGCAGTATTTT; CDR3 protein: CASSLGIAGVPGDTQYF
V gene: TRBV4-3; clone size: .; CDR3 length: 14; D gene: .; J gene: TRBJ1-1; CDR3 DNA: TGCGCCAGCAGCCAAGATCTGGGGGCCGGTGAAGCTTTCTTT; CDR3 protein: CASSQDLGAGEAFF
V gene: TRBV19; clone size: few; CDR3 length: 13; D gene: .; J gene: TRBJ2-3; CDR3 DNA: TGTGTCAGTAGGTCAGGTTACACAGATACGCAGTATTTT; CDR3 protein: CVSRSGYTDTQYF
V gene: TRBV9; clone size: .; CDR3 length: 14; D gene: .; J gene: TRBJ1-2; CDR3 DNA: TGTGCCAGCAGCAATCCCTCGGGGGAGAGGGGCTACACCTTC; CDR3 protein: CASSNPSGERGYTF
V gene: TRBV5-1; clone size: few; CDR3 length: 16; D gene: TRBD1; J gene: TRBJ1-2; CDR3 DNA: TGCGCCAGCAGCCCAAAAAACCGGACAGGGGGCTATGGCTACACCTTC; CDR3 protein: CASSPKNRTGGYGYTF
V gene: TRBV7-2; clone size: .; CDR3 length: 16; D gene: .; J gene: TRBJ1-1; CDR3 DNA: TGTGCCAGCAGCCCATCGAGAGCCGCGGGTCCGTCTGAAGCTTTCTTT; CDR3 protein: CASSPSRAAGPSEAFF
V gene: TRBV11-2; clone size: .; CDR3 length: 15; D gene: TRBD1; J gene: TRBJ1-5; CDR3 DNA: TGTGCCAGCAGCTTAGGGGGGACAGGGGATCAGCCCCAGCATTTT; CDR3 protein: CASSLGGTGDQPQHF
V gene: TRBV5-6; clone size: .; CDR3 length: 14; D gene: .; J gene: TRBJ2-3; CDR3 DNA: TGTGCCAGCAGCTTGGTGCTAGATGCAGATACGCAGTATTTT; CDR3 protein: CASSLVLDADTQYF
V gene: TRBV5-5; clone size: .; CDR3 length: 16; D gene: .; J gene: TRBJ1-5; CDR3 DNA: TGTGCCAGCAGCTTGGGAGGGCCGTATAGCAATCAGCCCCAGCATTTT; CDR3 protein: CASSLGGPYSNQPQHF
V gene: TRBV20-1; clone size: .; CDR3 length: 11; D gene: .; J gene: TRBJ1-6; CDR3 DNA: TGCAGTGCTAGTGGTTCTAGAGCCCTCCACTTT; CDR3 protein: CSASGSRALHF